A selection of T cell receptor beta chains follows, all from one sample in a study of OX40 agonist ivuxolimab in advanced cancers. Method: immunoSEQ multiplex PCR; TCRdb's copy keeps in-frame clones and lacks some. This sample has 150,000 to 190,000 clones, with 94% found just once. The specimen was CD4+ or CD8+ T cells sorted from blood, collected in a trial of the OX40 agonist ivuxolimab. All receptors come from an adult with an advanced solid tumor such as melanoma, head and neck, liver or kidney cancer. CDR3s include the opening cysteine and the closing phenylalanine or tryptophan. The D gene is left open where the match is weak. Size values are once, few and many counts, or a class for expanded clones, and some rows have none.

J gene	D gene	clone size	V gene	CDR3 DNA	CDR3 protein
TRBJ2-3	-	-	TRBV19	TGTGCCAGTAGTGGGAAGAAGGGGGAGGGGGTCCCAGATACGCAGTATTTT	CASSGKKGEGVPDTQYF
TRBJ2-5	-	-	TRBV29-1	TGCAGCGTTGTGGGTCGAGGGGAAGAGACCCAGTACTTC	CSVVGRGEETQYF
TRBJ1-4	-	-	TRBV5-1	TGCGCCAGCAGCGGGGAAGGTAAAACTAATGAAAAACTGTTTTTT	CASSGEGKTNEKLFF
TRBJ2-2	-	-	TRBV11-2	TGTGCCAGCAGCTTAGGAGAGGGAAGAATAAAGACCGGGGAGCTGTTTTTT	CASSLGEGRIKTGELFF
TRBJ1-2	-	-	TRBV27	TGTGCCAGCAGTTCCCTAGTCCAGGGCTCCTATGGCTACACCTTC	CASSSLVQGSYGYTF
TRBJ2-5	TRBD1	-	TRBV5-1	TGCGCCAGCAGCGAGGGGGCCGGGGAGACCCAGTACTTC	CASSEGAGETQYF
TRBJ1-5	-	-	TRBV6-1	TGTGCCAGCAGTGAACTGGCGGCTCAGCCCCAGCATTTT	CASSELAAQPQHF
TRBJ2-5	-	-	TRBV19	TGTGCCAGTAGTGGGTGGCAAGAGACCCAGTACTTC	CASSGWQETQYF
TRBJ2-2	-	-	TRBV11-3	TGTGCCAGCAGCACCCGGACAGGGGAGCTGTTTTTT	CASSTRTGELFF
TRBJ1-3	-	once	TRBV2	TGTGCCAGCCAAGGGGCTGGAAACACCATATATTTT	CASQGAGNTIYF
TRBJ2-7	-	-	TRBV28	TGTGCCAGCAGTTTTCTTGGGGACCGGCCCTACGAGCAGTACTTC	CASSFLGDRPYEQYF
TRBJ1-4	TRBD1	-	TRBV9	TGTGCCAGCAGCGTAGAGGGACAGGGTTGGGGTGAAAAACTGTTTTTT	CASSVEGQGWGEKLFF
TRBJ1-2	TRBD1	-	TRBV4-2	TGTGCCAGCAGCCAACGATGGGGACAGAACTATGGCTACACCTTC	CASSQRWGQNYGYTF
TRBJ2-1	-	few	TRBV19	TGTGCCAGTAGTATAGGTCTAGCCAACAATGAGCAGTTCTTC	CASSIGLANNEQFF
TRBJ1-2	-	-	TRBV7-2	TGTGCCAGCAGCTCAGGTGGCAGGGAACAGAGGTTTGGCTATGGCTACACCTTC	CASSSGGREQRFGYGYTF
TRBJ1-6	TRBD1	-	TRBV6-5	TGTGCCAGCAGTCGATGGGACAGGCAGGATTCACCCCTCCACTTT	CASSRWDRQDSPLHF
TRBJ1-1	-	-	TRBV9	TGTGCCAGCAGCGGGGAGGTGAACACTGAAGCTTTCTTT	CASSGEVNTEAFF
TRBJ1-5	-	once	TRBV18	TGTGCCAGCTCACCACCGTCGGGGTTAGGCCAGCCCCAGCATTTT	CASSPPSGLGQPQHF
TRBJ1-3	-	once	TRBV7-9	TGTGCCAGCAGCGTCGATGCGGGAAACACCATATATTTT	CASSVDAGNTIYF
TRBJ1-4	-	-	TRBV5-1	TGCGCCAGCAGCTTGGGGAGGGTGGATGAAAAACTGTTTTTT	CASSLGRVDEKLFF
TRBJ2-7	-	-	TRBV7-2	TGTGCCAGCAGCTTAACGTCACAGGGCTCCTACGAGCAGTACTTC	CASSLTSQGSYEQYF
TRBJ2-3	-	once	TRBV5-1	TGCGCCAGCAGCTTGGAGGTGCCGAGCACAGATACGCAGTATTTT	CASSLEVPSTDTQYF
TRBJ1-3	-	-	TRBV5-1	TGCGCCAGCAGCTTGGACCTGGGTGTTAGCTCTGGAAACACCATATATTTT	CASSLDLGVSSGNTIYF
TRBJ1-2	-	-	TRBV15	TGTGCCACCAGCCCACAAGGGCGAGCTAACTATGGCTACACCTTC	CATSPQGRANYGYTF
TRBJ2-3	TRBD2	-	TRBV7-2	TGTGCCAGCAGCTTAGTCGGTACTAGCGGGAGCCAAGATACGCAGTATTTT	CASSLVGTSGSQDTQYF
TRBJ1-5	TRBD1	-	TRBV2	TGTGCCAGCAGCTACGACAGGGGAACCCATCAGCCCCAGCATTTT	CASSYDRGTHQPQHF
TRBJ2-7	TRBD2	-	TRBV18	TGTGCCAGCTCACCGAGGACTAGCGGGTTGTACGAGCAGTACTTC	CASSPRTSGLYEQYF
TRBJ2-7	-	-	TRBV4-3	TGCGCCAGCGCGGGACAGAGGAGCTCCTACGAGCAGTACTTC	CASAGQRSSYEQYF
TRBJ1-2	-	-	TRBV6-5	TGTGCCAGCAGCCGCGACGGGAACTATGGCTACACCTTC	CASSRDGNYGYTF
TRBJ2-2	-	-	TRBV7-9	TGTGCCAGCAGCTCCACAACAGGGACCGGGGAGCTGTTTTTT	CASSSTTGTGELFF
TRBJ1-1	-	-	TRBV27	TGTGCCAGCAGGCGACTTACAGCCGACCGGGGTGAAGCTTTCTTT	CASRRLTADRGEAFF
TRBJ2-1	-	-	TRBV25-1	TGTGCCAGCAGTGAATTTTGGAGCTCCTACAATGAGCAGTTCTTC	CASSEFWSSYNEQFF
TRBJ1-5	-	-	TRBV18	TGTGCCAGCTCAGAAGGGGCATATAGCAATCAGCCCCAGCATTTT	CASSEGAYSNQPQHF
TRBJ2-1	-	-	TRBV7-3	TGTGCCAGCAGCAGCGGACTCGACTACAATGAGCAGTTCTTC	CASSSGLDYNEQFF
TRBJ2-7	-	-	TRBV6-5	TGTGCCAGCAGTTACTCGTCAGGGACCTACGAGCAGTACTTC	CASSYSSGTYEQYF
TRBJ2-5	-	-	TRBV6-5	TGTGCCAGCAGTAGACAGTACCAAGAGACCCAGTACTTC	CASSRQYQETQYF
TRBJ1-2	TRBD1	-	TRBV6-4	TGTGCCAGCAGCCCCCGACAGGGCCAATATGGCTACACCTTC	CASSPRQGQYGYTF
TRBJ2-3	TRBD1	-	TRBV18	TGTGCCAGCTCACCACAACAGGGGATCGCAGATACGCAGTATTTT	CASSPQQGIADTQYF
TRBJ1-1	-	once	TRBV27	TGTGCCAGCAGGGAGGTGGGATTGAACACTGAAGCTTTCTTT	CASREVGLNTEAFF
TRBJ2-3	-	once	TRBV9	TGTGCCAGCAGCGGGGGGGACACAGATACGCAGTATTTT	CASSGGDTDTQYF
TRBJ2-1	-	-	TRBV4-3	TGCGCCAGCAGCCAAGATCGGGCGCAGGATGAGCAGTTCTTC	CASSQDRAQDEQFF
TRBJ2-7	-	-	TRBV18	TGTGCCAGCTCACCACCAGGGTCTTTAAACGAGCAGTACTTC	CASSPPGSLNEQYF
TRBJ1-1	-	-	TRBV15	TGTGCCACCAGCAGAGATGCCACGATGAGTGACCGAGGAGCTTTCTTT	CATSRDATMSDRGAFF
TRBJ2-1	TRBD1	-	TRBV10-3	TGTGCCATCAGTGGGGCTCCGGGACAGGGGATGTTTGAGCAGTTCTTC	CAISGAPGQGMFEQFF
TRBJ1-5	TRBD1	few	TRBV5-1	TGCGCCAGCAGCTCGGGACAGAGCAATCAGCCCCAGCATTTT	CASSSGQSNQPQHF
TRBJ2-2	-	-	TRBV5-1	TGCGCCAGCAGCTTGGGGTCCGAGACCGGGGAGCTGTTTTTT	CASSLGSETGELFF